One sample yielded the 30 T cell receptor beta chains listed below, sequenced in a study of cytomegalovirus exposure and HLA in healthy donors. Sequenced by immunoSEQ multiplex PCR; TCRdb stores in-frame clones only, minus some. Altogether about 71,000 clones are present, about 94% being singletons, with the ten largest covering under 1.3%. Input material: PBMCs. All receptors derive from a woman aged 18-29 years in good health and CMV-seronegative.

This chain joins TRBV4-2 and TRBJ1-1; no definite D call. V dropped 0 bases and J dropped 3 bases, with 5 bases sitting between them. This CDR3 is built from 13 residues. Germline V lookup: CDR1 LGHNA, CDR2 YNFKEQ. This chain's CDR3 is CASSQDGYTEAFF. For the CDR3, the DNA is TGTGCCAGCAGCCAAGACGGGTACACTGAAGCTTTCTTT.

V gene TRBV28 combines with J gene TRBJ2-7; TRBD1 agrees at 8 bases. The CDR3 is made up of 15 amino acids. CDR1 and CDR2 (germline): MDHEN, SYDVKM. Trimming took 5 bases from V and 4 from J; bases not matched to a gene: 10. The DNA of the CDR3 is TGTGCCAGCAGTACCATTGGACAGGGAAAATACGAGCAGTACTTC. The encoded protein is CASSTIGQGKYEQYF.

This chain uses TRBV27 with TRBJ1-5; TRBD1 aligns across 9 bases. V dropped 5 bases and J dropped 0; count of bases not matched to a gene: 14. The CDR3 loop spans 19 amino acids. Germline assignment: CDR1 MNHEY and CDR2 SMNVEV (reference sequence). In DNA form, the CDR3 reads TGTGCCAGCAGTACCCGGGACAGGGAGGTGTGGGATAGCAATCAGCCCCAGCATTTT. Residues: CASSTRDREVWDSNQPQHF.

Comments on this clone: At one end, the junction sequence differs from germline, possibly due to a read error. In DNA, the CDR3 is TGTGCCAGCAGTTCCCGACAGGGCCCTACCCATTTC. Amino acid sequence: CASSSRQGPTHF. The rearrangement joins TRBV28 to TRBJ2-7; TRBD1 matches at 7 bases. CDR3 length: 12 residues. Germline assignment: CDR1 MDHEN and CDR2 SYDVKM. Full variable domain (remainder filled in from reference TRBV28 and TRBJ2-7): DVKVTQSSRYLVKRTGEKVFLECVQDMDHENMFWYRQDPGLGLRLIYFSYDVKMKEKGDIPEGYSVSREKKERFSLILESASTNQTSMYLCASSSRQGPTHFGPGTRLTVT.

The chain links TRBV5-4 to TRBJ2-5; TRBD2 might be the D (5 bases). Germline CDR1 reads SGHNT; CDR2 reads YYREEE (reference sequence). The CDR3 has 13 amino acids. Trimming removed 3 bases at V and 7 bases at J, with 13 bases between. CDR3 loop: CASSSRAEGTQYF. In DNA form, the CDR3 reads TGTGCCAGCAGCTCTAGAGCTGAGGGGACCCAGTACTTC.

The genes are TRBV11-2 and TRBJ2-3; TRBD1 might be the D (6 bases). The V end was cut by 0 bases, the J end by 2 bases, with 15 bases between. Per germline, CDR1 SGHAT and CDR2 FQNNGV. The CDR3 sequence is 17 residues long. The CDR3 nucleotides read TGTGCCAGCAGCTTAGATCTCGACAGGACCTACACAGATACGCAGTATTTT. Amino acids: CASSLDLDRTYTDTQYF.

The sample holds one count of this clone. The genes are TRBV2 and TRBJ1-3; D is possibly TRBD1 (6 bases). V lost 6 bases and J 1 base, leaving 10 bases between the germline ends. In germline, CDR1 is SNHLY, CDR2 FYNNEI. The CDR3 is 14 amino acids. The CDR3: CASRDSFSGNTIYF. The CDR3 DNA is TGTGCCAGCAGGGACAGCTTTTCTGGAAACACCATATATTTT.

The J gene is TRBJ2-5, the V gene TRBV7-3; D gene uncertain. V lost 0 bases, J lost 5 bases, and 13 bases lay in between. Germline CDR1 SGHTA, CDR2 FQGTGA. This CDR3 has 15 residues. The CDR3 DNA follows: TGTGCCAGCAGCTTAACGGGTGCCGCGGCGGAGACCCAGTACTTC. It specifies CASSLTGAAAETQYF.

The CDR3 DNA is TGTGCCAGCAGTGAATATACCGGCCGGCAGGGGGGCGCAGATACGCAGTATTTT. Translating gives CASSEYTGRQGGADTQYF. V is TRBV25-1 and J is TRBJ2-3; TRBD1 is a possible D gene (7 bases). Germline V gene lookup returns CDR1 MGHDK and CDR2 SYGVNS. The CDR3 runs to 18 residues. The V end lost 0 bases, the J end lost 4 bases, and 20 bases lay between the germline ends. The complete variable domain, with remaining parts taken from reference TRBV25-1 and TRBJ2-3, reads EADIYQTPRYLVIGTGKKITLECSQTMGHDKMYWYQQDPGMELHLIHYSYGVNSTEKGDLSSESTVSRIRTEHFPLTLESARPSHTSQYLCASSEYTGRQGGADTQYFGPGTRLTVL.

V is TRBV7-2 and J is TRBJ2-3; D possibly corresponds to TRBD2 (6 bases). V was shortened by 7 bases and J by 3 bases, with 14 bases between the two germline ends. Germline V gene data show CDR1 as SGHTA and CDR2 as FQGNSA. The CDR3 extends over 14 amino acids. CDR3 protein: CASTPPGGTDTQYF. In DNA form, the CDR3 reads TGTGCCAGCACCCCACCCGGGGGTACAGATACGCAGTATTTT.

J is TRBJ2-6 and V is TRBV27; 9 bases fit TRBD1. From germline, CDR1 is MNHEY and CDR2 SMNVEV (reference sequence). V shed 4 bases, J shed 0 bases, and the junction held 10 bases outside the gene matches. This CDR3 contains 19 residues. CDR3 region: CASSSPRTGEHSGANVLTF. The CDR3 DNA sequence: TGTGCCAGCAGTTCCCCCAGGACAGGGGAACACTCTGGGGCCAACGTCCTGACTTTC. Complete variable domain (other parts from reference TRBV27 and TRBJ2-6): EAQVTQNPRYLITVTGKKLTVTCSQNMNHEYMSWYRQDPGLGLRQIYYSMNVEVTDKGDVPEGYKVSRKEKRNFPLILESPSPNQTSLYFCASSSPRTGEHSGANVLTFGAGSRLTVL.

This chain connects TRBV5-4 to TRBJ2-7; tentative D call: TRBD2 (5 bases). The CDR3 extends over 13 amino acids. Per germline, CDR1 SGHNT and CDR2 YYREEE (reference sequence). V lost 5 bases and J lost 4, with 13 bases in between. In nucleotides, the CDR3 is TGTGCCAGCAGTCTCCCTCCGGGATACGAGCAGTACTTC. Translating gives CASSLPPGYEQYF.

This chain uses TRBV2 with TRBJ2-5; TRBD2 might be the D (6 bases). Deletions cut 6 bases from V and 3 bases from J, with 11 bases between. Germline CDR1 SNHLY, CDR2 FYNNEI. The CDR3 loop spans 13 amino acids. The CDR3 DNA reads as TGTGCCAGCAGGACCTTAGCGGAAGAGACCCAGTACTTC. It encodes CASRTLAEETQYF.

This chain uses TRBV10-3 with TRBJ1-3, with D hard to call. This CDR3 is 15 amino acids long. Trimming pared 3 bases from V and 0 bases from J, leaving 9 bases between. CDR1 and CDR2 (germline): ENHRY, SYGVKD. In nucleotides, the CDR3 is TGTGCCATCAGTGAACCAGTCAGCTCTGGAAACACCATATATTTT. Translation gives CAISEPVSSGNTIYF.

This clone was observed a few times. CDR3 nucleotides: TGTGCCAGCAGCGACCTAACTAGCGATGAGCAGTTCTTC. Translation: CASSDLTSDEQFF. The chain uses TRBV7-3 and TRBJ2-1; 7 bases line up with TRBD2. Germline lookup yields CDR1 SGHTA and CDR2 FQGTGA. This CDR3 is 13 amino acids long. The junction had 6 bases not matched to a gene; V was cut back by 5 bases and J by 8 bases.

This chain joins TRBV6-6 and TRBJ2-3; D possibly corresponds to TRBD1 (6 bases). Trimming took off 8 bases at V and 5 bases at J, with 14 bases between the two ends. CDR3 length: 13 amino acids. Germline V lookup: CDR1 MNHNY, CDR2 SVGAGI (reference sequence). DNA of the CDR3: TGTGCCAGCCAACAGGGTGATGTAGATACGCAGTATTTT. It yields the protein CASQQGDVDTQYF.

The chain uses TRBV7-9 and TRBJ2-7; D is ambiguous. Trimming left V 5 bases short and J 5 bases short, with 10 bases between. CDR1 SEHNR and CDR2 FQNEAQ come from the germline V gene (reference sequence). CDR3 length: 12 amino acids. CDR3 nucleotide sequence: TGTGCCAGCAGCCCGCCGCGGAACGAGCAGTACTTC. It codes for CASSPPRNEQYF.

In nucleotides, the CDR3 is TGTGCCTGGAACGGTATCTATGGCTACACCTTC. It yields the protein CAWNGIYGYTF. The V and J genes are TRBV30 and TRBJ1-2; the D is unclear. The V end was cut by 4 bases, the J end by 4 bases, with 7 bases between. The V gene's germline CDR1 is GTSNPN and CDR2 SVGIG (reference sequence). The CDR3 runs to 11 residues.

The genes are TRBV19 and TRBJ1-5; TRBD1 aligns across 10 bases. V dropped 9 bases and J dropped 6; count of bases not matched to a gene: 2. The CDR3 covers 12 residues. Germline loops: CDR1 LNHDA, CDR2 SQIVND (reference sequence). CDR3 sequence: CASDRGLQPQHF. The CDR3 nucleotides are TGTGCCAGCGACAGGGGGCTTCAGCCCCAGCATTTT.

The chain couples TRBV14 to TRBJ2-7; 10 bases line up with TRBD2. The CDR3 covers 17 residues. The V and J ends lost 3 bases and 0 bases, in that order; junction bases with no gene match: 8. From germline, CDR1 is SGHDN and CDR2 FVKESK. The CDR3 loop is CASSQSLAGDLSYEQYF. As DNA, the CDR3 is TGTGCCAGCAGCCAGTCGCTAGCGGGGGATCTCTCCTACGAGCAGTACTTC. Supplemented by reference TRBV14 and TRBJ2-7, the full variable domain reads EAGVTQFPSHSVIEKGQTVTLRCDPISGHDNLYWYRRVMGKEIKFLLHFVKESKQDESGMPNNRFLAERTGGTYSTLKVQPAELEDSGVYFCASSQSLAGDLSYEQYFGPGTRLTVT.

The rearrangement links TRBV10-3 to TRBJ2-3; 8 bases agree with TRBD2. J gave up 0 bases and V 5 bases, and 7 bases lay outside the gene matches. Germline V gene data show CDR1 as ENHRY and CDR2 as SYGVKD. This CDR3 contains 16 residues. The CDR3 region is CAISLSGETSTDTQYF. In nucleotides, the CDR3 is TGTGCCATCAGTCTTAGCGGGGAAACTAGCACAGATACGCAGTATTTT.

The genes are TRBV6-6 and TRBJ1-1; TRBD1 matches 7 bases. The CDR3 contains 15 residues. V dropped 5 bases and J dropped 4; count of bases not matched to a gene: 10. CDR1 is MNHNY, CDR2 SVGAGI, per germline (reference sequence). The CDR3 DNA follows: TGTGCCAGCAGTCCCTCAGACAGGGTGGGCACTGAAGCTTTCTTT. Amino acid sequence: CASSPSDRVGTEAFF.

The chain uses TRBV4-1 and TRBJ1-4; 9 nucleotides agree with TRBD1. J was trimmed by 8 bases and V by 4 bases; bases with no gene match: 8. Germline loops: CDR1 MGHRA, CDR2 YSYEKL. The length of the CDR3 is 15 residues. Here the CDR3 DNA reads TGCGCCAGCAGCCCCGAGACAGGGACAGGGGAAAAACTGTTTTTT. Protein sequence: CASSPETGTGEKLFF.

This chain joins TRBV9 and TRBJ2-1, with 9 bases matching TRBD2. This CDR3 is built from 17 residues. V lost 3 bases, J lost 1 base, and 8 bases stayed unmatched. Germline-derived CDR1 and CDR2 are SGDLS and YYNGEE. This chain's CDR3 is CASSAGRAGGSYNEQFF. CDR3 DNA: TGTGCCAGCAGCGCGGGGAGGGCGGGAGGGTCCTACAATGAGCAGTTCTTC.

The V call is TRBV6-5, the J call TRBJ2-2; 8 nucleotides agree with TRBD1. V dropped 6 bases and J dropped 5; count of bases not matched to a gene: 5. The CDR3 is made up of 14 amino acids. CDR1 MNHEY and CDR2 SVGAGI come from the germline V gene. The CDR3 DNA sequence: TGTGCCAGCAGGCCCAGGGGGCGGACCGGGGAGCTGTTTTTT. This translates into CASRPRGRTGELFF.

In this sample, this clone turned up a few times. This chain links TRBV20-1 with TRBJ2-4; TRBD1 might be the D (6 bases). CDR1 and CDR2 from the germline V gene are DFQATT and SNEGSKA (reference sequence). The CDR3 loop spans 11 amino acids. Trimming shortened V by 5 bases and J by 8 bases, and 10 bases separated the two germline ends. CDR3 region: CSALDSDIQYF. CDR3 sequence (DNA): TGCAGTGCTTTGGACAGTGACATTCAGTACTTC.

CDR3 loop: CASTRPGGQGGNQPQHF. The CDR3 DNA reads as TGTGCCAGCACCAGACCCGGAGGACAGGGGGGCAATCAGCCCCAGCATTTT. V usage is TRBV13 and J usage is TRBJ1-5; TRBD1 agrees at 10 bases. Trimming cost V 7 bases and J 2 bases; bases outside gene matches: 11. Germline V gene sequence: CDR1 PRHDT, CDR2 FYEKMQ (reference sequence). CDR3 size: 17 residues.

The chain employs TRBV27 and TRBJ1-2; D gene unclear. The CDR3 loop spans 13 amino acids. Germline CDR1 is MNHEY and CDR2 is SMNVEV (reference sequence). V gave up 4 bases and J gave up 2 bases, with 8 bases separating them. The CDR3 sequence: CASSWRINYGYTF. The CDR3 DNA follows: TGTGCCAGCAGTTGGAGGATCAACTATGGCTACACCTTC.

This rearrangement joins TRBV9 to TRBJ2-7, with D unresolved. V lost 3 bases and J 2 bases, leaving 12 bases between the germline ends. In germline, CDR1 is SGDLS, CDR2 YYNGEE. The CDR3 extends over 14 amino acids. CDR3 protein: CASSGTSPPYEQYF. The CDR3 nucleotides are TGTGCCAGCAGCGGCACCAGTCCCCCCTACGAGCAGTACTTC.

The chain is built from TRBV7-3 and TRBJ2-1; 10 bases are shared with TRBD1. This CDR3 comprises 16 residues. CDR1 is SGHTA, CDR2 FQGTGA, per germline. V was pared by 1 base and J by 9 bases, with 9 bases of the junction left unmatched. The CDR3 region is CASSLRTGTGAGEQFF. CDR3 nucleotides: TGTGCCAGCAGCTTAAGAACCGGGACAGGGGCCGGTGAGCAGTTCTTC.